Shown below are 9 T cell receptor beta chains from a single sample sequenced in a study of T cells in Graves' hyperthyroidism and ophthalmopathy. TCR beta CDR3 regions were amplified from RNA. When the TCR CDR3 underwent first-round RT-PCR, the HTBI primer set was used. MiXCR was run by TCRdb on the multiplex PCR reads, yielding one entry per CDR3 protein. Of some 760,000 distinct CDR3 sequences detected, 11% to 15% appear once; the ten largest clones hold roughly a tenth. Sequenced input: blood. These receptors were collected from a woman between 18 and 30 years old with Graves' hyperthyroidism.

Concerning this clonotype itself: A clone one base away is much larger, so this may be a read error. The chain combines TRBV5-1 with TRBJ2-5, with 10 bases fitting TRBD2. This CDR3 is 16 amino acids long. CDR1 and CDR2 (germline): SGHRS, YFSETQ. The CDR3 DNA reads TGCGCCAGCAGCCCGAGGTTAGCGGGAGGCCAAGAGGCCCAGTACTTC. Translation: CASSPRLAGGQEAQYF.

CDR3 sequence reads: CSANQGSYEQYF. Here the CDR3 DNA reads TGCAGTGCGAATCAGGGTTCCTACGAGCAGTACTTC. This chain connects TRBV20-1 to TRBJ2-7; possible D gene TRBD1, 5 bases. This CDR3 has 12 residues. V lost 6 bases to trimming and J lost 1 base, with 10 bases between them. Per the germline V gene, CDR1 is DFQATT and CDR2 is SNEGSKA (reference sequence).

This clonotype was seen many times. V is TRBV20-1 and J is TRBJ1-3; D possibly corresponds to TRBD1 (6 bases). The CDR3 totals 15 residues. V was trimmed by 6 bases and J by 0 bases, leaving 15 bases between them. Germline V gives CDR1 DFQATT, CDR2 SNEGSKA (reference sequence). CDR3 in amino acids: CSAHGGLNSGNTIYF. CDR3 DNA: TGCAGTGCCCACGGGGGCCTCAACTCTGGAAACACCATATATTTT.

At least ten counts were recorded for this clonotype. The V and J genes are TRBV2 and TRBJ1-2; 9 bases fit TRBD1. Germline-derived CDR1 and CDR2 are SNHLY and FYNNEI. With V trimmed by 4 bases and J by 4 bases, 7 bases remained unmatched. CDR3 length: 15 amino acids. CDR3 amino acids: CASSANRGQGYGYTF. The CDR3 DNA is TGTGCCAGCAGTGCCAACAGGGGGCAGGGCTATGGCTACACCTTC.

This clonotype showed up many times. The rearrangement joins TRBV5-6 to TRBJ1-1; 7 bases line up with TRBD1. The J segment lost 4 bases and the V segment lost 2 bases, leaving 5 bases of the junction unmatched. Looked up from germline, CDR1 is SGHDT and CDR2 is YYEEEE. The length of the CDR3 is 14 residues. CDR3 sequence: CASSFYRGSTEAFF. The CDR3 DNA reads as TGTGCCAGCAGCTTCTACAGGGGAAGCACTGAAGCTTTCTTT.

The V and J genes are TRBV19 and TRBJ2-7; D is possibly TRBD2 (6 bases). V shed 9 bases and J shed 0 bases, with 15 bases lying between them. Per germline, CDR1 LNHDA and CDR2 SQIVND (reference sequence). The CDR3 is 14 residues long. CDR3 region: CASGRAGISYEQYF. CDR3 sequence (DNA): TGTGCCAGCGGACGGGCGGGGATCTCCTACGAGCAGTACTTC.

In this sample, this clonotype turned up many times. The CDR3 DNA follows: TGTGCCAGCAGTATGAACAGGGGTGAAAAACTGTTTTTT. Residues: CASSMNRGEKLFF. The rearrangement joins TRBV3-1 to TRBJ1-4; TRBD1 agrees at 7 bases. The CDR3 extends over 13 amino acids. V was clipped by 6 bases and J by 7 bases; unmatched bases: 5. The germline CDR1 and CDR2 sequences are LGHDT and YNNKEL (reference sequence).

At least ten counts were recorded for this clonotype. The CDR3 protein is CASSTPLQGAFEQFF. CDR3 DNA: TGTGCCAGCAGTACCCCCCTACAGGGGGCGTTTGAGCAGTTCTTC. V usage is TRBV27 and J usage is TRBJ2-1; 9 bases align to TRBD1. The germline gives CDR1 MNHEY, CDR2 SMNVEV (reference sequence). The length of the CDR3 is 15 residues. The V and J ends lost 5 bases and 9 bases, in that order; junction bases with no gene match: 11.

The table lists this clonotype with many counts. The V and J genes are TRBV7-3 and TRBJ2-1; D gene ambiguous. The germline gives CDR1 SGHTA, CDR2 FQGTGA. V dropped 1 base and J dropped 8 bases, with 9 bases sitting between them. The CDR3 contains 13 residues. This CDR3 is CASSLMGSDEQFF. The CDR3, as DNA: TGTGCCAGCAGCTTAATGGGTTCGGATGAGCAGTTCTTC.